The 3 T cell receptor beta chains given below trace back to one sample, sequenced in a study of radiotherapy plus CTLA-4 blockade in lung cancer listed by TCRdb under 2018. Libraries came from the immunoSEQ multiplex PCR assay. Not all clones reach the TCRdb copy of this immuneACCESS table, which keeps in-frame sequences only. Checked studies attribute under half of the gap to unresolved V genes and leave the rest unexplained. For this sample the table gives about 56,000 clones, of which more than 60% were detected only once. The top ten clones comprise around a sixth of the sample. Sequenced material: peripheral blood, taken from a patient treated with radiotherapy plus ipilimumab. The origin of the receptors is a human donor with non-small cell lung cancer who had a complete response to radiotherapy plus ipilimumab.

The gene calls are TRBV7-6 and TRBJ1-1; tentative D call: TRBD1 (6 bases). The CDR3 loop spans 14 amino acids. The V end lost 2 bases, the J end lost 3 bases, and 10 bases lay between the germline ends. The germline V gene has CDR1 SGHVS and CDR2 FNYEAQ. CDR3 region: CASSLTGRDTEAFF. In DNA, the CDR3 is TGTGCCAGCAGCTTAACAGGGCGGGACACTGAAGCTTTCTTT. The variable domain in full, completed from reference TRBV7-6 and TRBJ1-1, reads GAGVSQSPRYKVTKRGQDVALRCDPISGHVSLYWYRQALGQGPEFLTYFNYEAQQDKSGLPNDRFSAERPEGSISTLTIQRTEQRDSAMYRCASSLTGRDTEAFFGQGTRLTVV.

The chain joins TRBV19 to TRBJ1-1, with 7 bases matching TRBD1. The CDR3 is 16 amino acids. Trimming removed 1 base from V and 0 bases from J; junction bases left unmatched: 5. From germline, CDR1 is LNHDA and CDR2 SQIVND (reference sequence). The CDR3 DNA follows: TGTGCCAGTAGTATAGGGGAGGACAGGTTGAACACTGAAGCTTTCTTT. As protein: CASSIGEDRLNTEAFF.

The chain is built from TRBV20-1 and TRBJ1-4, with D unclear. V dropped 8 bases and J dropped 5 bases, with 9 bases sitting between them. Per germline, CDR1 DFQATT and CDR2 SNEGSKA (reference sequence). This CDR3 has 11 amino acids. The CDR3 is CSTPVNEKLFF. The CDR3 DNA reads TGCAGTACTCCCGTAAATGAAAAACTGTTTTTT.